This entry lists 27 T cell receptor beta chains sequenced from one sample in a study of blood T cells in healthy people across ages. The use of a sample-barcoded 5' primer and a J-beta primer mix characterized a second PCR of roughly 6 to 11 cycles. One entry per CDR3 protein results from TCRdb running MiXCR on the 5' RACE reads. The table shows about 1.8 million distinct CDR3 sequences, with about 50% occurring only once. The sample taken for sequencing was blood. These receptors were taken from a woman aged 40-49 years in good health.

This sequence joins TRBV11-1 and TRBJ2-1; weak D call: TRBD1 (6 bases). V lost 2 bases to trimming and J lost 9 bases, with 11 bases between them. Germline V gives CDR1 SGHAT, CDR2 FQDESV (reference sequence). The CDR3 length is 13 residues. Here the CDR3 reads CASSLNRAVEQFF. DNA of the CDR3: TGTGCCAGCAGCTTAAACAGGGCTGTTGAGCAGTTCTTC.

V gene TRBV2 combines with J gene TRBJ2-3; 16 bases are a match to TRBD2. CDR1 is SNHLY and CDR2 is FYNNEI in the germline V gene. With V trimmed by 9 bases and J by 4 bases, 13 bases remained unmatched. The CDR3 totals 18 residues. CDR3 sequence: CARNLGLAGGQPPDTQYF. For the CDR3, the DNA is TGTGCCAGGAACTTGGGACTAGCGGGGGGGCAGCCCCCAGATACGCAGTATTTT.

The chain combines TRBV27 with TRBJ2-3; unclear D gene. This CDR3 comprises 16 residues. Trimming shortened V by 4 bases and J by 2 bases, and 16 bases separated the two germline ends. Germline V gene lookup returns CDR1 MNHEY and CDR2 SMNVEV (reference sequence). The CDR3 DNA is TGTGCCAGCAGTTACGTAGGGTCCGACCCCACAGATACGCAGTATTTT. Residues: CASSYVGSDPTDTQYF.

The chain uses TRBV12-3 or TRBV12-4 and TRBJ1-5; D call uncertain. The V end lost 0 bases, the J end lost 0 bases, and 3 bases lay between the germline ends. This CDR3 has 14 amino acids. CDR3: CASSLASSNQPQHF. The CDR3 DNA sequence: TGTGCCAGCAGTTTAGCTAGTAGCAATCAGCCCCAGCATTTT.

The chain has TRBV29-1 and TRBJ1-1; D possibly corresponds to TRBD1 (6 bases). The germline V gene encodes CDR1 SQVTM and CDR2 ANQGSEA. There are 13 residues in the CDR3. V was shortened by 6 bases and J by 1 base, with 12 bases between the two germline ends. The CDR3 nucleotides are TGCAGCGTCGGACAGAGCTCGAACACTGAAGCTTTCTTT. It translates to CSVGQSSNTEAFF.

The chain joins TRBV29-1 to TRBJ1-2; 7 bases map to TRBD1. The CDR3 runs 13 residues. The germline V gene encodes CDR1 SQVTM and CDR2 ANQGSEA. V gave up 2 bases and J gave up 8 bases; unmatched junction bases: 8. The CDR3 DNA reads as TGCAGCGTTGAAACAGGGGATATGAGAGGCTACACCTTC. Residues: CSVETGDMRGYTF.

This chain links TRBV4-3 with TRBJ2-1; perhaps D is TRBD1 or TRBD2 (5 bases each). Germline CDR1 is LGHNA and CDR2 is YSLEER. This CDR3 has 15 amino acids. With 3 bases removed from V and 5 bases from J, the gap between germline ends came to 14 bases. The CDR3 sequence: CASSQFRGAHNEQFF. The CDR3 DNA is TGCGCCAGCAGCCAGTTTCGGGGCGCCCACAATGAGCAGTTCTTC.

This clonotype was seen a few times. The rearrangement joins TRBV20-1 to TRBJ1-4; 7 bases are a match to TRBD1. The junction had 3 bases not matched to a gene; V was cut back by 4 bases and J by 4 bases. Per the germline V gene, CDR1 is DFQATT and CDR2 is SNEGSKA (reference sequence). The CDR3 has 13 amino acids. The CDR3 DNA is TGCAGTGCTATCCGGGACAGTAATGAAAAACTGTTTTTT. This codes for CSAIRDSNEKLFF.

This chain joins TRBV2 and TRBJ2-1; D is possibly TRBD1 or TRBD2 (5 bases each). CDR1 is SNHLY and CDR2 is FYNNEI in the germline V gene. CDR3 length: 15 residues. Trimming cost V 7 bases and J 4 bases, with 17 bases left between them. CDR3 residues: CASNDRDGLYNEQFF. CDR3 sequence (DNA): TGTGCCAGCAACGACCGGGACGGACTTTACAATGAGCAGTTCTTC. The whole variable domain, filled in from reference TRBV2 and TRBJ2-1, reads EPEVTQTPSHQVTQMGQEVILRCVPISNHLYFYWYRQILGQKVEFLVSFYNNEISEKSEIFDDQFSVERPDGSNFTLKIRSTKLEDSAMYFCASNDRDGLYNEQFFGPGTRLTVL.

This clonotype was detected only a few times. The rearrangement uses TRBV6-2 or TRBV6-3 and TRBJ2-1; TRBD2 matches 9 bases. Per the germline V gene, CDR1 is MNHEY and CDR2 is SVGEGT. The ends lost 11 bases at V and 5 bases at J; junction bases unmatched: 7. This CDR3 contains 13 residues. DNA of the CDR3: TGTGCCGCGCGGACTAGCGAAAACAATGAGCAGTTCTTC. Translated, it gives CAARTSENNEQFF.

V and J are TRBV2 and TRBJ2-3, with 10 bases aligning to TRBD2. The CDR3 loop spans 14 amino acids. The germline V gene encodes CDR1 SNHLY and CDR2 FYNNEI. V lost 9 bases and J lost 1; bases outside the gene matches: 4. The CDR3 reads CARSSGGRTDTQYF. In nucleotides, the CDR3 is TGTGCCAGAAGTAGCGGGGGGCGCACAGATACGCAGTATTTT.

Worth noting for this clonotype: One junction end disagrees with the germline gene, perhaps due to a read error. The chain carries TRBV18 and TRBJ2-7; D may be TRBD2 (5 bases). This CDR3 spans 15 amino acids. Per the germline V gene, CDR1 is KGHSH and CDR2 is LQKENI. In DNA, the CDR3 is TGTGTCAGCTCACCGGGCAGCGGCAACCCCTACGAGCAGTACTTC. This translates into CVSSPGSGNPYEQYF.

V and J are TRBV3-1 and TRBJ2-1; D is undetermined. Germline lookup yields CDR1 LGHDT and CDR2 YNNKEL (reference sequence). This CDR3 comprises 18 residues. The V end lost 5 bases, the J end lost 6 bases, and 26 bases lay between the germline ends. CDR3 DNA: TGTGCCAGCAGCTCTAACCTGCAGCTAGTGGTGCTACCCAATGAGCAGTTCTTC. This translates into CASSSNLQLVVLPNEQFF.

The V gene is TRBV6-6, the J gene TRBJ2-5; 11 bases are a match to TRBD2. The trim removed 10 bases at V and 7 bases at J, leaving 14 bases unmatched. Looked up from germline, CDR1 is MNHNY and CDR2 is SVGAGI (reference sequence). The CDR3 has 15 residues. CDR3 protein: CAIVLTSGASGTQYF. DNA for the CDR3: TGTGCCATCGTCTTGACTAGCGGGGCTTCCGGGACCCAGTACTTC.

The V gene is TRBV20-1, the J gene TRBJ2-5, with D perhaps matching TRBD2 (5 bases). CDR3 length equals 15 residues. Germline assignment: CDR1 DFQATT and CDR2 SNEGSKA (reference sequence). Between the trimmed V and J ends, which lost 0 bases and 3 bases, there was a span of 14 bases. The CDR3 coding sequence is TGCAGTGCTAGAGATGATCACCTAGCCGAAGAGACCCAGTACTTC. Protein product: CSARDDHLAEETQYF.

This rearrangement joins TRBV5-1 to TRBJ2-1, with D tentatively TRBD2 (6 bases). CDR1 is SGHRS and CDR2 is YFSETQ in the germline V gene. This CDR3 has 15 amino acids. V gave up 4 bases and J gave up 5 bases, with 16 bases separating them. CDR3 coding DNA: TGCGCCAGCAGCCGTATCCGGGACTCAGACAATGAGCAGTTCTTC. Residues: CASSRIRDSDNEQFF. Combining the CDR3 with reference TRBV5-1 and TRBJ2-1 gives the whole variable domain KAGVTQTPRYLIKTRGQQVTLSCSPISGHRSVSWYQQTPGQGLQFLFEYFSETQRNKGNFPGRFSGRQFSNSRSEMNVSTLELGDSALYLCASSRIRDSDNEQFFGPGTRLTVL.

V is TRBV6-2 or TRBV6-3 and J is TRBJ2-4; D is perhaps TRBD2 (5 bases). CDR1 is MNHEY and CDR2 is SVGEGT in the germline V gene. CDR3 length equals 16 residues. Trimming took 5 bases from V and 13 from J, leaving 27 bases between them. The CDR3 loop reads CASSDGLSGTSYGQYF. The CDR3, as DNA: TGTGCCAGCAGTGATGGTCTCAGCGGAACTTCCTACGGGCAGTACTTC.

J is TRBJ1-1 and V is TRBV4-1; possible D gene TRBD1, 6 bases. CDR1 is MGHRA and CDR2 is YSYEKL in the germline V gene. V gave up 4 bases and J gave up 8 bases, with 23 bases separating them. The CDR3 is 16 amino acids. CDR3 sequence: CASSLYLPGEGEEAFF. In DNA, the CDR3 is TGCGCCAGCAGCCTTTATCTACCGGGAGAGGGGGAGGAAGCTTTCTTT.

This clonotype was recorded a few times. The rearrangement joins TRBV7-2 to TRBJ1-5, with a possible D match to TRBD1 (5 bases). V was pared by 5 bases and J by 2 bases, with 13 bases between. The CDR3 has 15 amino acids. Germline V gives CDR1 SGHTA, CDR2 FQGNSA. The CDR3 region has the DNA TGTGCCAGCAGCCCAATTTGGGACCGCAATCAGCCCCAGCATTTT. Translated: CASSPIWDRNQPQHF.

This clonotype appeared many times. The V gene is TRBV29-1, the J gene TRBJ2-7; D is possibly TRBD1 (6 bases). This CDR3 spans 11 amino acids. V was cut by 6 bases and J by 4 bases, with 10 bases left in between. The germline V gene has CDR1 SQVTM and CDR2 ANQGSEA. CDR3 DNA sequence: TGCAGCGTATACAGGGATTACGAGCAGTACTTC. This gives the protein CSVYRDYEQYF.

The V and J genes are TRBV10-2 and TRBJ1-6; 8 bases agree with TRBD1. CDR1 is WSHSY, CDR2 SAAADI, per germline. The J segment lost 9 bases and the V segment lost 6 bases, leaving 7 bases of the junction unmatched. The CDR3 contains 14 residues. The CDR3 DNA is TGCGCCAGCAGCACGACAGGGGAGAGTTCACCCCTCCACTTT. It translates to CASSTTGESSPLHF.

This clonotype has a handful of counts. This sequence joins TRBV5-1 and TRBJ2-1, with no clear D. The CDR3 consists of 16 residues. CDR1 is SGHRS and CDR2 is YFSETQ in the germline V gene. V was trimmed by 0 bases and J by 5 bases, leaving 15 bases between them. CDR3 amino acids: CASSLDQPIVDNEQFF. The DNA of the CDR3 is TGCGCCAGCAGCTTGGATCAACCCATCGTCGACAATGAGCAGTTCTTC.

The genes are TRBV4-2 and TRBJ2-3, with a tentative D call TRBD2 (6 bases). CDR3 length: 15 amino acids. The germline gives CDR1 LGHNA, CDR2 YNFKEQ. Trimming pared 3 bases from V and 2 bases from J, leaving 12 bases between. CDR3: CASSQGSGHTDTQYF. The CDR3 DNA is TGTGCCAGCAGCCAGGGTAGCGGCCACACAGATACGCAGTATTTT.

This clonotype occurred a few times. CDR3 nucleotides: TGCGCCAGCAGCCCTGCACAGGGGGCAACTAATGAAAAACTGTTTTTT. It yields the protein CASSPAQGATNEKLFF. The V and J genes are TRBV4-1 and TRBJ1-4; the match to TRBD1 covers 8 bases. The CDR3 is 16 residues long. J gave up 0 bases and V 4 bases, and 4 bases lay outside the gene matches. Germline V CDR1 and CDR2: MGHRA, YSYEKL.

V gene TRBV4-2 combines with J gene TRBJ1-1; TRBD1 matches 10 bases. This CDR3 is built from 21 residues. V lost 4 bases and J lost 1; bases outside the gene matches: 21. The germline V gene has CDR1 LGHNA and CDR2 YNFKEQ. The CDR3 DNA sequence: TGTGCCAGCAGCCGGGGACCGGGACAGGGGTCGGCCGGTCCCTCGAACACTGAAGCTTTCTTT. Translating it yields CASSRGPGQGSAGPSNTEAFF.

The chain uses TRBV6-5 and TRBJ2-3; 8 bases line up with TRBD1. Germline V gives CDR1 MNHEY, CDR2 SVGAGI. The CDR3 totals 14 residues. J lost 2 bases, V lost 6 bases, and 4 bases had no gene match. CDR3 in amino acids: CASRQGAFTDTQYF. DNA of the CDR3: TGTGCCAGCAGGCAGGGGGCGTTCACAGATACGCAGTATTTT.

The V gene is TRBV10-2, the J gene TRBJ2-2; no reliable D call. The germline gives CDR1 WSHSY, CDR2 SAAADI. The CDR3 runs to 12 residues. The V gene lost 0 bases and the J gene lost 11 bases, with 7 bases spanning the gap. The CDR3 DNA follows: TGCGCCAGCAGTGAGTCGGCACAAGAGCTGTTTTTT. Its translation: CASSESAQELFF.